This T cell receptor beta chain was found in a study of blood T cell repertoires in COVID-19. Across the whole study: Donors in the United States, Italy and Spain gave samples during acute or convalescent COVID-19. PBMCs, B-cell-depleted T cells, or T cells were the source of the cDNA or gDNA that made up the material.

Produced via immunoSEQ multiplex PCR; TCRdb's table is partial and in-frame only. The repertoire holds 160,000 or so clones, with about nine tenths as singletons. This receptor was taken from a woman in her fifties or sixties with acute or convalescent COVID-19. What was sequenced was peripheral blood.

The CDR3 DNA is TGTGCCATCCCACAGGAGTATAATTCACCCCTCCACTTT. It translates to CAIPQEYNSPLHF. The chain links TRBV10-3 to TRBJ1-6; TRBD1 might be the D (5 bases). Germline values: CDR1 ENHRY, CDR2 SYGVKD. CDR3 length equals 13 residues. V was pared by 8 bases and J by 4 bases, with 9 bases between.